Listed below are T cell receptor beta chains from one sample, sequenced in a study of technical replicates of blood from a few donors. Sequencing was performed with immunoSEQ multiplex PCR; in TCRdb, only in-frame clones are kept and a portion is missing. The repertoire holds almost 90,000 clones, with about 94% as singletons. The source material was T cells isolated from PBMCs. The receptor set was obtained from a human donor in good health. Both conserved end residues are part of each CDR3. A D gene is named only where the DNA matches it firmly. Size values are once, few and many counts, or a class for expanded clones, and some rows have none.

TRBJ1-4,TRBD1,TRBV27,NA,CASSRTRTGALQANEKLFF,TGTGCCAGCAGTCGTACCAGGACAGGGGCCCTCCAAGCTAATGAAAAACTGTTTTTT
TRBJ2-7,NA,TRBV7-6,NA,CASSPEFVYEQYF,TGTGCCAGCAGCCCCGAGTTCGTCTACGAGCAGTACTTC
TRBJ1-3,NA,TRBV5-1,NA,CASSLSYTSGNTIYF,TGCGCCAGCAGCTTGTCGTACACCTCTGGAAACACCATATATTTT
TRBJ1-2,NA,TRBV9,NA,CASSDMTGYYGYTF,TGTGCCAGCAGCGATATGACAGGTTACTATGGCTACACCTTC
TRBJ1-4,NA,TRBV28,NA,CASSPPGATNEKLFF,TGTGCCAGCAGCCCCCCGGGGGCAACTAATGAAAAACTGTTTTTT
TRBJ2-5,NA,TRBV27,NA,CASSPYLAGVQETQYF,TGTGCCAGCAGTCCCTACCTTGCCGGGGTCCAAGAGACCCAGTACTTC
TRBJ2-7,NA,TRBV30,once,CAWSGVPYGPIDEQYF,TGTGCCTGGAGTGGGGTCCCTTATGGGCCGATTGACGAGCAGTACTTC
TRBJ2-7,TRBD1,TRBV11-2,NA,CASSPWPGTGSREQYF,TGTGCCAGCAGCCCCTGGCCCGGGACAGGGTCTCGCGAGCAGTACTTC
TRBJ1-5,NA,TRBV23-1,NA,CASSWAIQPQHF,TGCGCCAGCAGTTGGGCCATACAGCCCCAGCATTTT
TRBJ2-1,NA,TRBV6-1,NA,CASSRSGHYNEQFF,TGTGCCAGTTCCAGGTCAGGGCACTACAATGAGCAGTTCTTC
TRBJ1-1,NA,TRBV27,NA,CASREWSPNTEAFF,TGTGCCAGCAGGGAATGGAGTCCGAACACTGAAGCTTTCTTT
TRBJ1-3,TRBD1,TRBV19,once,CASSGPGQAPVAIYF,TGTGCCAGTAGTGGGCCGGGACAGGCCCCGGTAGCCATATATTTT
TRBJ2-7,TRBD2,TRBV7-9,NA,CATRRGGLYEQYF,TGTGCCACCAGACGGGGGGGCCTCTACGAGCAGTACTTC
TRBJ2-7,NA,TRBV6-1,NA,CASSVHRVGSYEQYF,TGTGCCAGCAGTGTACACAGGGTAGGGTCCTACGAGCAGTACTTC
TRBJ1-2,NA,TRBV5-4,NA,CASSLGQNYGYTF,TGTGCCAGCAGCTTAGGACAGAACTATGGCTACACCTTC
TRBJ2-1,NA,TRBV9,NA,CASSPWGRSDEQFF,TGTGCCAGCAGCCCTTGGGGGAGGAGTGATGAGCAGTTCTTC
TRBJ2-1,TRBD2,TRBV5-1,NA,CASSLLAGSYNEQFF,TGCGCCAGCAGCCTACTAGCGGGCTCCTACAATGAGCAGTTCTTC
TRBJ2-5,NA,TRBV7-9,NA,CASSSRTLQETQYF,TGTGCCAGCAGCTCTCGGACTCTCCAAGAGACCCAGTACTTC
TRBJ1-1,NA,TRBV30,NA,CAWSYQGSTEAFF,TGTGCCTGGAGTTATCAGGGGAGCACTGAAGCTTTCTTT
TRBJ2-3,NA,TRBV5-1,NA,CASSGAAGKVDTQYF,TGCGCCAGCAGCGGGGCGGCAGGGAAGGTTGATACGCAGTATTTT